Listed below are T cell receptor beta chains from one sample, sequenced in a study of identical twins. TCRdb re-called the 5' RACE reads with MiXCR, one entry per CDR3 protein. The top ten clones hold 7.2% of a sample with 300,000 to 350,000 distinct CDR3 sequences, roughly 12% of them seen once. Another study also made use of these data, one on yellow fever vaccine responses in identical twins.

Material for sequencing was CD8+ T cells sorted from blood. The receptors shown here come from a woman in her late teens or twenties in good health. CDR3s include the opening cysteine and the closing phenylalanine or tryptophan. The D gene is left open where the match is weak. A row's size may be missing; if present it is once, few, many or a size class.

TRBV20-1	TRBD2	-	TRBJ2-1	CSARDGGRVNNEQFF	TGCAGTGCTAGAGATGGCGGGAGGGTTAACAATGAGCAGTTCTTC
TRBV5-5	-	few	TRBJ1-1	CASSEADRLGVDTEAFF	TGTGCCAGCAGCGAGGCAGACAGGCTAGGTGTGGACACTGAAGCTTTCTTT
TRBV2	-	-	TRBJ1-4	CASSEGQGREKLFF	TGTGCCAGCAGTGAAGGTCAGGGACGTGAAAAACTGTTTTTT
TRBV7-7	-	-	TRBJ2-5	CASSAWASRGETQYF	TGTGCCAGCAGCGCCTGGGCCTCTCGCGGGGAGACCCAGTACTTC
TRBV7-9	-	-	TRBJ2-1	CASSSGLSSYNEQFF	TGTGCCAGCAGCAGTGGACTGAGCTCCTACAATGAGCAGTTCTTC
TRBV7-4	TRBD1	-	TRBJ1-2	CASSFGVGTVGSTAVGYTF	TGTGCCAGCAGCTTCGGCGTGGGGACAGTCGGTAGCACTGCGGTTGGCTACACCTTC
TRBV24-1	TRBD1	many	TRBJ2-3	CATSGNRGVVDTQYF	TGTGCCACCAGTGGAAACAGGGGAGTGGTAGATACGCAGTATTTT
TRBV12-3/TRBV12-4	-	-	TRBJ1-2	CAVGGAGYTF	TGTGCCGTCGGGGGGGCTGGCTACACCTTC
TRBV13	-	-	TRBJ1-2	CASSLDDSRGNYGYTF	TGTGCCAGCAGCTTAGATGATTCGAGGGGAAACTATGGCTACACCTTC
TRBV7-6	-	few	TRBJ1-6	CASSLASDRDSPLHF	TGTGCCAGCAGCTTAGCTTCAGACCGGGATTCACCCCTCCACTTT
TRBV6-4	-	few	TRBJ2-1	CASSDTPSAEQFF	TGTGCCAGCAGTGACACCCCTAGCGCCGAGCAGTTCTTC
TRBV27	TRBD2	few	TRBJ2-3	CASTYGGGLDTQYF	TGTGCCAGCACCTACGGCGGGGGATTGGATACGCAGTATTTT
TRBV7-9	TRBD1	-	TRBJ2-1	CASSDDRGGHNEQFF	TGTGCCAGCAGCGATGACAGGGGGGGCCACAATGAGCAGTTCTTC
TRBV2	TRBD2	few	TRBJ2-1	CASKLAAYNEQFF	TGTGCCAGCAAGCTAGCGGCCTACAATGAGCAGTTCTTC
TRBV12-3/TRBV12-4	-	many	TRBJ1-2	CVSQGHYGYTF	TGTGTCTCACAGGGCCACTATGGCTACACCTTC
TRBV5-5	-	few	TRBJ2-5	CASSLGLEQETQYF	TGTGCCAGCAGCTTGGGACTAGAACAAGAGACCCAGTACTTC